This T cell receptor (beta chain) was retrieved from a study of T-cell reconstitution after alpha-beta-depleted transplantation in children. Study-level results: Two months or so post-transplant, alpha-beta T cells reportedly derived from several hundred expanded graft clones. At day 60, the high TCRbeta diversity found in some patients originated from recipient T cells and thymic progenitors that had survived. Hyperexpanded clones declined; after one year, newly produced T cells mostly supplied diversity.

Germline-derived CDR1 and CDR2 are LGHDT and YNNKEL (reference sequence). The J segment lost 0 bases and the V segment lost 0 bases, leaving 5 bases of the junction unmatched. The CDR3 contains 17 residues. Preparation of the TCRbeta library used unique molecular identifiers. A single record per CDR3 protein comes from TCRdb applying MiXCR to the PCR reads. The data show hundreds of thousands of distinct CDR3 sequences, with 10% to 15% seen just once and around 0.76% held by the top ten. With respect to this clonotype: What it binds is not known.

The sample here was PBMCs, taken before TCRalphabeta/CD19-depleted stem cell transplant. The sequence was collected from a girl aged 2-10 years with congenital amegakaryocytic thrombocytopenia, due to receive a stem cell transplant. The V gene is TRBV3-1, the J gene TRBJ2-5; TRBD2 agrees at 9 bases. The CDR3 nucleotides are TGTGCCAGCAGCCAAGATTGGGCGGGAGGGTACCAAGAGACCCAGTACTTC. Residues: CASSQDWAGGYQETQYF.